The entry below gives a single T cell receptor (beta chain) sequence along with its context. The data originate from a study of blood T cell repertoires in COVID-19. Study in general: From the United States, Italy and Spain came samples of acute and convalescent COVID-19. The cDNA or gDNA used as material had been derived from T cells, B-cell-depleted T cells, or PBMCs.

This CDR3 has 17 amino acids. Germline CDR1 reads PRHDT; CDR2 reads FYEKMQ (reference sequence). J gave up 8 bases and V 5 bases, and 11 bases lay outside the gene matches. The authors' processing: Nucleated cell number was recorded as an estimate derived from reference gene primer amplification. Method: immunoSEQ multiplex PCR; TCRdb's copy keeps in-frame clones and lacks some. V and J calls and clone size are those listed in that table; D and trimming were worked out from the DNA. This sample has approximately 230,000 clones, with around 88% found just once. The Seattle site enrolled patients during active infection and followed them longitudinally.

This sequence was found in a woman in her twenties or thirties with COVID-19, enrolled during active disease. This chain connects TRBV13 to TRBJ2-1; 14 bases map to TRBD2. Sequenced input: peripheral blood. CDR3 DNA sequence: TGTGCCAGCAGCCCAGGAGGGACTAGCGGGAGCGGCTATGAGCAGTTCTTC. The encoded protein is CASSPGGTSGSGYEQFF.